Described below is a single T cell receptor (beta chain) sequence and its context. As yet, its antigen is unknown. The V end lost 3 bases, the J end lost 5 bases, and 13 bases lay between the germline ends. Germline V gene sequence: CDR1 MNHEY, CDR2 SMNVEV (reference sequence). This CDR3 region has 14 residues. The sample is drawn from a study of T cells after posttransplantation cyclophosphamide. Whole-study results and caveats: After PTCy, TRB diversity resembled that of CNI/methotrexate controls. TRB overlap between skin or GI tissue T cells and blood was limited. Donor-recipient repertoire similarity was low at 1-2 months, rising over year one.

The related graft donor's blood sample was taken on the day of bone marrow donation. The protocol was immunoSEQ multiplex PCR, while the TCRdb copy is restricted to in-frame clones and leaves out a portion. This sample carries 36,000 or so clones and no singletons, and roughly 1.2% goes to the top ten. The sample taken for sequencing was PBMCs. The gene calls are TRBV27 and TRBJ1-2, with D possibly matching TRBD1 (5 bases). This TCR was sampled from a girl aged 10 to 17 in good health, CMV-negative, and a related stem cell transplant donor. CDR3 sequence: CASSFAGGDYGYTF. Written as DNA, the CDR3 is TGTGCCAGCAGTTTTGCGGGGGGGGATTATGGCTACACCTTC.